Listed below are T cell receptor beta chains from one sample, sequenced in a study of blood T cells in healthy people across ages. TCRdb processed the 5' RACE reads anew with MiXCR; each CDR3 protein has one entry. This table has about 1.4 million distinct CDR3 sequences, approximately 60% appearing once. Material for sequencing was blood. These receptors all stem from a man aged 18 to 35 in good health. The CDR3 runs from the conserved cysteine through the conserved F or W. Each record gives: clone size, J gene, D gene, V gene, CDR3 DNA, CDR3 protein. The D gene is left open where the match is weak. Size values are once, few and many counts, or a class for expanded clones, and some rows have none.

few,TRBJ2-5,NA,TRBV7-9,TGTGCCAGCAGCTTAATGAGTTCGCGAGGGGGAGAGACCCAGTACTTC,CASSLMSSRGGETQYF
NA,TRBJ2-3,NA,TRBV14,TGTGCCAGCAGCCAACCAGCCCCGGGACCCCCGGGTACGCAGTATTTT,CASSQPAPGPPGTQYF
few,TRBJ1-1,NA,TRBV6-1,TGTGCCAGCAGTGAAGAGGGTCCGGACGAAGCTTTCTTT,CASSEEGPDEAFF
few,TRBJ2-1,NA,TRBV5-1,TGCGCCAGCATCCCCCAGGGGGGCTCCTACAATGAGCAGTTCTTC,CASIPQGGSYNEQFF
once,TRBJ2-7,NA,TRBV10-3,TGTGCCATCAGTGAGTTTCCCCAAGGAGGGGGGCCTCCCTACGAGCAGTACTTC,CAISEFPQGGGPPYEQYF
NA,TRBJ2-1,NA,TRBV20-1,TGCAGTGCCCCAGACTACCCCAAGGTGAATGAGCAGTTCTTC,CSAPDYPKVNEQFF
few,TRBJ2-7,TRBD2,TRBV27,TGTGCCAGCAGCAGTAGCGGGTTGACCTACGAGCAGTACTTC,CASSSSGLTYEQYF
NA,TRBJ2-5,NA,TRBV7-3,TGTGCCAGCAGCTCCAGAATAGACAGACACCAAGAGACCCAGTACTTC,CASSSRIDRHQETQYF
NA,TRBJ2-4,TRBD2,TRBV5-1,TGCGCCAGCAGCTTGGGGGCTAGCGGGGCCCAGACTACCAAAAACATTCAGTACTTC,CASSLGASGAQTTKNIQYF
NA,TRBJ2-5,TRBD1,TRBV10-3,TGTGCCGTCACACCGGGACAGGAAAAAAATGAGCAGTACTTC,CAVTPGQEKNEQYF
NA,TRBJ1-5,NA,TRBV27,TGTGCCAGCAGTTTATTGAGGGGGGACGGCAATCAGCCCCAGCATTTT,CASSLLRGDGNQPQHF
few,TRBJ2-3,TRBD1,TRBV6-1,TGTGCCAGCCGGGACAGGGGGTTGCGAGATACGCAGTATTTT,CASRDRGLRDTQYF
NA,TRBJ2-6,NA,TRBV6-4,TGTGCCAGCAGCCTTTTTTCGGCTCCCGGGGCCAACGTCCTGACTTTC,CASSLFSAPGANVLTF
few,TRBJ1-2,NA,TRBV10-3,TGTGCCATCAGTGTTGGGGGTGGAAGCTATGGCTACACCTTC,CAISVGGGSYGYTF
NA,TRBJ2-1,NA,TRBV29-1,TGCAGCGTTGCTGGGACCACTAATGAGCAGTTCTTC,CSVAGTTNEQFF
NA,TRBJ1-2,NA,TRBV29-1,TGCAGCGTTGAAGGAGGGTATGACTATGGCTACACCTTC,CSVEGGYDYGYTF
NA,TRBJ2-7,NA,TRBV14,TGTGCCAGCAGCCAAGATTGGGAAAGCAACACCTACGAGCAGTACTTC,CASSQDWESNTYEQYF
NA,TRBJ1-6,NA,TRBV20-1,TGCAGTGCTAGAGAGGGAAGGTCCTATAATTCACCCCTCCACTTT,CSAREGRSYNSPLHF
NA,TRBJ2-1,TRBD1,TRBV27,TGTGCCAGCAGTTCGATACAGGGGTTCAATGAGCAGTTCTTC,CASSSIQGFNEQFF
NA,TRBJ2-2,TRBD2,TRBV6-1,TGTGCCAGCATCGGGAGGGGTGGGGGAGTGCTGTTTTTT,CASIGRGGGVLFF
NA,TRBJ2-5,NA,TRBV4-3,TGCGCCAGCAGCGCACGGGGCCAAGAGACCCAGTACTTC,CASSARGQETQYF
NA,TRBJ1-2,NA,TRBV10-3,TGTGCCATCATGGGAGGGGGAAGAGAATATGGCTACACCTTC,CAIMGGGREYGYTF
NA,TRBJ1-4,TRBD1,TRBV24-1,TGTGCCACCAGTGACACGACAGGGGCTAATGAAAAACTGTTTTTT,CATSDTTGANEKLFF
NA,TRBJ1-5,TRBD1,TRBV12-3/TRBV12-4,TGTGCCAGCACCAAGACAGGGACGGTGGGTCAGCCCCAGCATTTT,CASTKTGTVGQPQHF
NA,TRBJ1-1,TRBD1,TRBV4-1,TGCGCCAGCAGCCAGCGGACAGGGACGAACACTGAAGCTTTCTTT,CASSQRTGTNTEAFF